The 19 T cell receptor beta chains listed next were all sequenced from one sample in a study of T-cell reconstitution after alpha-beta-depleted transplantation in children. Researchers prepared the TCRbeta library using unique molecular identifiers, the study reports. TCRdb analysed the PCR reads with MiXCR anew, one entry per CDR3 protein. Of 500,000 or so distinct CDR3 sequences listed, roughly 11% are singletons. The sample was PBMCs, mostly from graft donor cells, taken 180 days after TCRalphabeta/CD19-depleted stem cell transplant. The receptors here all came from a female patient aged 2-9 years who had a stem cell transplant for aplastic anemia, so the T cells may come from the graft donor.

The CDR3 sequence: CASSPLTGSYGYTF. The CDR3 DNA reads as TGTGCCAGTAGTCCCCTGACAGGGAGCTATGGCTACACCTTC. The chain employs TRBV19 and TRBJ1-2; TRBD1 matches at 7 bases. This CDR3 spans 14 amino acids. CDR1 LNHDA and CDR2 SQIVND come from the germline V gene (reference sequence). V shed 5 bases and J 4 bases; nucleotides not matched to a gene: 7. Full variable domain (outside the CDR3, taken from reference TRBV19 and TRBJ1-2): DGGITQSPKYLFRKEGQNVTLSCEQNLNHDAMYWYRQDPGQGLRLIYYSQIVNDFQKGDIAEGYSVSREKKESFPLTVTSAQKNPTAFYLCASSPLTGSYGYTFGSGTRLTVV.

This chain connects TRBV3-1 to TRBJ2-4; a possible D gene is TRBD2 (5 bases). Germline CDR1 and CDR2: LGHDT and YNNKEL (reference sequence). The germline V and J ends were trimmed by 2 bases and 14 bases, with 16 bases remaining between them. This CDR3 comprises 13 residues. CDR3 amino acids: CASSQSDSRDKYF. In DNA, the CDR3 is TGTGCCAGCAGCCAATCGGACTCACGAGATAAGTACTTC.

This clonotype was picked up a small number of times. The chain couples TRBV7-9 to TRBJ2-5; D perhaps matches TRBD1 (6 bases). Germline values: CDR1 SEHNR, CDR2 FQNEAQ (reference sequence). There are 14 residues in the CDR3. V shed 4 bases and J shed 3 bases, with 12 bases lying between them. The CDR3 here is CASSSPYREETQYF. CDR3 sequence (DNA): TGTGCCAGCAGCTCGCCTTACAGGGAAGAGACCCAGTACTTC.

The chain links TRBV28 to TRBJ1-1; possibly TRBD1 for D (5 bases). The CDR3 runs to 16 residues. Trimming took 2 bases from V and 4 from J, leaving 17 bases between them. Germline CDR1 is MDHEN and CDR2 is SYDVKM. CDR3 region: CASSLRPGLSGTEAFF. The DNA for the CDR3 is TGTGCCAGCAGTTTACGGCCAGGGCTTTCGGGCACTGAAGCTTTCTTT.

This clonotype was counted only a few times. The chain employs TRBV7-2 and TRBJ2-3; 12 bases match TRBD2. The CDR3 consists of 15 residues. J was trimmed by 6 bases and V by 4 bases; bases with no gene match: 5. The germline gives CDR1 SGHTA, CDR2 FQGNSA. The CDR3 region has the DNA TGTGCCAGCAGCTGGACTAGCGGGACTGGCGATACGCAGTATTTT. The encoded protein is CASSWTSGTGDTQYF.

This clonotype was observed a few times. The V and J genes are TRBV7-9 and TRBJ1-1; the D is unclear. The V gene's germline CDR1 is SEHNR and CDR2 FQNEAQ (reference sequence). The CDR3 loop spans 15 amino acids. V was clipped by 7 bases and J by 1 base, with 16 bases between them. In DNA form, the CDR3 reads TGTGCCAGCACCAGCCAGCCACTGGGGAACACTGAAGCTTTCTTT. Translation: CASTSQPLGNTEAFF.

Concerning this clonotype itself: Mismatch with germline at one junction end may stem from a read error. The chain is built from TRBV4-1 and TRBJ2-1; D is perhaps TRBD1 (8 bases). The CDR3 is made up of 19 amino acids. CDR1 and CDR2 (germline): MGHRA, YSYEKL. The CDR3 coding sequence is TGCGCCAGCAGCCAATTGAACAGGGGGGGTCTAGCTTGGGACAAGGAGCAGTTCTTC. Translating gives CASSQLNRGGLAWDKEQFF.

The rearrangement uses TRBV7-8 and TRBJ2-7; D not certain. The CDR3 runs to 13 residues. CDR1 SGHVS and CDR2 FQNEAQ come from the germline V gene. Trimming shortened V by 2 bases and J by 5 bases, and 10 bases separated the two germline ends. This CDR3 reads CASSLRPRDEQYF. CDR3 DNA sequence: TGTGCCAGCAGCTTAAGGCCCCGGGACGAGCAGTACTTC.

This clonotype was seen a handful of times. The rearrangement joins TRBV19 to TRBJ2-1; the match to TRBD1 covers 9 bases. The CDR3 consists of 15 residues. The V gene end was trimmed by 3 bases and the J gene end by 13 bases; junction bases not matched to a gene: 13. Per germline, CDR1 LNHDA and CDR2 SQIVND (reference sequence). The CDR3 spells CASSIIFFGDRVQFF. The CDR3, as DNA: TGTGCCAGTAGTATTATCTTCTTTGGGGACAGGGTTCAGTTCTTC.

This clonotype was seen a few times. This chain links TRBV18 with TRBJ2-1; D unclear. The CDR3 sequence is 14 residues long. In germline, CDR1 is KGHSH, CDR2 LQKENI. Trimming removed 0 bases at V and 9 bases at J, with 12 bases between. CDR3 in amino acids: CASSPPNHTGEQFF. CDR3 bases: TGTGCCAGCTCACCACCTAATCATACGGGTGAGCAGTTCTTC.

This clonotype was counted between two and nine times. The chain joins TRBV5-4 to TRBJ2-4, with D maybe TRBD2 (6 bases). The CDR3 is 14 amino acids. V lost 4 bases, J lost 8 bases, and 16 bases lay in between. Germline CDR1 is SGHNT and CDR2 is YYREEE (reference sequence). CDR3 protein: CASSGGLWEDIQYF. In DNA form, the CDR3 reads TGTGCCAGCAGCGGTGGCTTATGGGAGGACATTCAGTACTTC.

This clonotype turned up a few times. V is TRBV2 and J is TRBJ1-4; maybe TRBD1 (6 bases). The CDR3 length is 14 residues. Trimming took off 7 bases at V and 8 bases at J, with 17 bases between the two ends. The germline gives CDR1 SNHLY, CDR2 FYNNEI. The CDR3 DNA is TGTGCCAGCACCCGAGGGGGGGCGCGAGAAAAACTGTTTTTT. Translated, it gives CASTRGGAREKLFF.

This clonotype was seen more than once but under ten times. This rearrangement joins TRBV18 to TRBJ2-3, with TRBD2 matching 7 bases. The germline V gene encodes CDR1 KGHSH and CDR2 LQKENI. The CDR3 length is 17 residues. J was trimmed by 4 bases and V by 0 bases; bases with no gene match: 10. The CDR3 nucleotides read TGTGCCAGCTCACCACCGTTTACTAGCGCTTTGTCAGATACGCAGTATTTT. Encoded protein: CASSPPFTSALSDTQYF.

V usage is TRBV7-2 and J usage is TRBJ2-7, with 12 nucleotides matching TRBD2. The CDR3 has 22 amino acids. Germline-derived CDR1 and CDR2 are SGHTA and FQGNSA. J gave up 3 bases and V 2 bases, and 23 bases lay outside the gene matches. CDR3: CASSLRSLAGGLVVGSDYEQYF. The CDR3, as DNA: TGTGCCAGCAGCTTAAGGTCGCTAGCGGGGGGGCTGGTGGTTGGGAGCGACTACGAGCAGTACTTC.

This clonotype was picked up a small number of times. The chain is built from TRBV6-1 and TRBJ2-5, with D perhaps being TRBD1 or TRBD2 (6 bases each). The length of the CDR3 is 15 residues. Germline V gene data show CDR1 as MNHNS and CDR2 as SASEGT. Trimming removed 10 bases from V and 7 bases from J, with 25 bases in between. CDR3 loop: CATARGQAALGTQYF. In DNA form, the CDR3 reads TGTGCCACCGCTCGGGGGCAGGCGGCCCTTGGGACCCAGTACTTC.

This clonotype was seen only a few times. The chain uses TRBV29-1 and TRBJ1-2; the match to TRBD1 covers 12 bases. Germline V gives CDR1 SQVTM, CDR2 ANQGSEA. CDR3 length equals 13 residues. J gave up 6 bases and V 6 bases, and 5 bases lay outside the gene matches. The CDR3 reads CSVRDRGHDGYTF. As DNA, the CDR3 is TGCAGCGTACGGGACAGGGGGCACGATGGCTACACCTTC.

The V gene is TRBV3-1, the J gene TRBJ2-2, with D hard to call. The germline gives CDR1 LGHDT, CDR2 YNNKEL (reference sequence). Trimming took 1 base from V and 8 from J, leaving 8 bases between them. The CDR3 consists of 13 residues. CDR3 in amino acids: CASSQGVRGELFF. CDR3 bases: TGTGCCAGCAGCCAAGGGGTACGAGGGGAGCTGTTTTTT.

This clonotype was seen only a few times. This chain connects TRBV5-1 to TRBJ1-2, with D possibly TRBD1 on 5 matching bases. Germline CDR1 reads SGHRS; CDR2 reads YFSETQ. CDR3 length: 14 residues. V dropped 4 bases and J dropped 4 bases, with 14 bases sitting between them. The CDR3 nucleotides are TGCGCCAGCAGCCACCCGGGGGTGAGCTATGGCTACACCTTC. This codes for CASSHPGVSYGYTF. Full variable domain (rest looked up from reference TRBV5-1 and TRBJ1-2): KAGVTQTPRYLIKTRGQQVTLSCSPISGHRSVSWYQQTPGQGLQFLFEYFSETQRNKGNFPGRFSGRQFSNSRSEMNVSTLELGDSALYLCASSHPGVSYGYTFGSGTRLTVV.

Ten or more counts support this clonotype. The V and J genes are TRBV7-8 and TRBJ2-1; D ambiguous. Germline-derived CDR1 and CDR2 are SGHVS and FQNEAQ. The CDR3 is 13 residues long. The V end was cut by 3 bases, the J end by 0 bases, with 3 bases between. CDR3 nucleotide sequence: TGTGCCAGCAGCTTCAGCTCCTACAATGAGCAGTTCTTC. Amino acids: CASSFSSYNEQFF.